The sequence of this TCR beta chain was determined in a study of cytomegalovirus exposure and HLA in healthy donors. Background on the study: From HLA-typed donors, an early data release held 70 million to 100 million unique TCRs. Overall study results and limits: Later genetic work tied a missense DCLRE1C variant to beta-chain V and J trimming. Many donors shared some public TCRs, even though most TCR sequences were rare. Cytomegalovirus-associated status was assigned to 164 TCR beta chains.

Trimming removed 0 bases at V and 6 bases at J, with 12 bases between. The CDR3 extends over 14 amino acids. Per germline, CDR1 SGHRS and CDR2 YFSETQ. A word on this clone: What it binds is unknown.

The PCR contained 60 Vbeta and 13 Jbeta primers. Using immunoSEQ multiplex PCR, the repertoire was profiled, and TCRdb retains in-frame clones only, with some absent. Counted here are more than 85,000 clones, 69% occurring once; the ten biggest clones make up around 5.4%. The chain has TRBV5-1 and TRBJ1-2; the D gene is possibly TRBD1 (6 bases). Sequenced sample: PBMCs. This sequence was found in a woman aged 65 to 85 in good health and CMV-seropositive. CDR3 amino acids: CASSLDRDRNGYTF. The DNA of the CDR3 is TGCGCCAGCAGCTTGGACAGGGATCGGAATGGCTACACCTTC.